Sequencing of this TCR beta chain was carried out in a study of T cell responses to AZD1222 COVID-19 vaccine (dated by TCRdb to the early 2020s). With regard to the full study: AZD1222 recipients given second doses at about 4 weeks or at about 12 weeks were pooled, since spike-specific TCR depth and breadth were not found to differ between the two schedules. TCR sequencing was performed for 230 to 250 trial participants, of whom about 200 were given two doses of AZD1222 and about 25 were given two doses of MenACWY control vaccine. Trial participants were enrolled into age subgroups of 18-55, 56-69 and 70-plus years, which contained about 150, 28 and 57 TCR-sequenced participants, respectively.

Sample time point, as interpreted from the label and publication: baseline before first vaccination. The vaccinee samples were drawn from two UK trials, COV001 and COV002, one of which was a single-blind randomized controlled phase 2/3 trial testing AZD1222 (ChAdOx1 nCoV-19) in healthy adults. For TCRbeta chain sequencing, PBMC samples from trial participants were taken at day 0 and at day 28 after the second dose. This clone has only a few counts. The target of this receptor is not known. No clone much larger than this one lies a single base away; base qualities are absent. The CDR3, cysteine through phenylalanine, is 15 amino acids long. Only the CDR3 region is kept as DNA, spanning 45 bases read in frame from base 1. As encoded in the germline V gene, CDR1 is SGHVS while CDR2 is FNYEAQ. V and J are trimmed by 1 base and 6 bases, and the gene matches miss 5 bases of the junction. The CDR3 regions of human TCRbeta chains were analyzed by immunosequencing. As for how the authors treated the data: TCRs in the repertoires were compared against a reference library of SARS-CoV-2-specific TCRs that had been generated with the MIRA antigen-specificity platform. Breadth was defined as the fraction of unique TCRs that were SARS-CoV-2-associated. Depth was defined as the fraction of total T cells that were SARS-CoV-2-associated. Each spike-specific TCR was assigned to its reactive spike region and to a CD4 or CD8 class using the MIRA data. Log10-transformed breadth and depth values were compared by one-way ANOVA with Sidak's multiple comparisons tests. Sourced from immuneACCESS, this table was stored by TCRdb with only in-frame sequences that have V and J called. A share of the clones is absent; for the studies checked, an unresolved V gene accounts for under half, and the remainder has no known explanation. For V, J and clone size, that table is used; D and trimming come from the DNA. Across this sample there are some 130,000 clones, with 70% to 90% seen only once. The ten largest clones add up to under 2% of the sample.

General study outcomes and caveats: Participants were mostly white British and included more females than males, and it was suggested by the authors that clonal diversity may have been underestimated. The 56-69-year group was small, and its depth increase did not reach significance, likely because of low power. Vaccine-associated CD4 TCRs spanned the whole spike protein, with dominant responses in regions 160-218 and 743-854. A significant rise in spike-specific TCR breadth and depth was observed after two AZD1222 doses relative to day 0 and relative to MenACWY recipients. Because no day 14 peak-response samples were available, repertoires were characterized only after the peak T cell response. Conclusions about previously exposed vaccinees were limited because only six or seven AZD1222 recipients were SARS-CoV-2 seropositive at baseline. Reportedly, almost half of the unique spike-specific TCRs recognized epitopes lying outside the regions that are mutated in the B.1.351 and B.1.1.7 variants.

The material was peripheral blood, obtained on day 0 of AZD1222 vaccination. Recombination connected TRBV7-6 to TRBJ1-4; 7 of the junction bases match TRBD1. The receptor was isolated from an adult in good health. At the DNA level, the sequence is TGTGCCAGCAGCTTAGAGGGGACAGAGGATGAAAAACTGTTTTTT. The translation is CASSLEGTEDEKLFF.